Listed below are T cell receptor beta chains from one sample, sequenced in a study of blood T cell repertoires in COVID-19. The table came from immunoSEQ multiplex PCR; TCRdb's copy has only in-frame clones and leaves some out. In the table there are more than 50,000 clones, around 74% of which are singletons. Specimen: peripheral blood. The receptors derive from an elderly woman with acute or convalescent COVID-19. The CDR3 runs from the conserved cysteine through the conserved F or W. A D gene is named only where the DNA matches it firmly. Clone size, where shown, is once, few, many, or a class for clones that have expanded.

V: TRBV30
J: TRBJ1-4
D: TRBD1
size: NA
CDR3: CAWSVGQGAFEKLFF
DNA: TGTGCCTGGAGTGTAGGACAGGGGGCATTTGAAAAACTGTTTTTT

V: TRBV7-8
J: TRBJ2-7
D: NA
size: NA
CDR3: CASIRPGTPYEQYF
DNA: TGTGCCAGCATCAGACCCGGGACTCCCTACGAGCAGTACTTC

V: TRBV15
J: TRBJ2-4
D: NA
size: once
CDR3: CATSRVRVAKNIQYF
DNA: TGTGCCACCAGCAGAGTAAGAGTAGCCAAAAACATTCAGTACTTC

V: TRBV3-1/TRBV3-2
J: TRBJ2-7
D: NA
size: NA
CDR3: CASSPSVYEQYF
DNA: TGTGCCAGCAGCCCCTCGGTGTACGAGCAGTACTTC

V: TRBV6-2/TRBV6-3
J: TRBJ1-1
D: NA
size: NA
CDR3: CASSYFPQQGNTEAFF
DNA: TGTGCCAGCAGTTACTTCCCCCAACAGGGGAACACTGAAGCTTTCTTT

V: TRBV28
J: TRBJ2-2
D: TRBD1
size: once
CDR3: CASRPDRVTGELFF
DNA: TGTGCCAGCAGACCCGACAGGGTCACCGGGGAGCTGTTTTTT

V: TRBV27
J: TRBJ2-7
D: NA
size: NA
CDR3: CASRPTGFTYEQYF
DNA: TGTGCCAGCAGACCAACTGGTTTTACCTACGAGCAGTACTTC

V: TRBV21-1
J: TRBJ2-3
D: NA
size: NA
CDR3: CASSIGTSNFSRYTQYF
DNA: TGTGCCAGCAGCATCGGGACTAGCAACTTTTCTCGGTATACGCAGTATTTT

V: TRBV14
J: TRBJ1-3
D: NA
size: NA
CDR3: CASSQDLPRGVGNTIYF
DNA: TGTGCCAGCAGCCAAGATTTGCCCAGGGGAGTTGGAAACACCATATATTTT

V: TRBV28
J: TRBJ2-7
D: TRBD1
size: NA
CDR3: CASSPSGTGAEQYF
DNA: TGTGCCAGCAGTCCCTCGGGGACAGGGGCCGAGCAGTACTTC

V: TRBV4-1
J: TRBJ2-1
D: TRBD2
size: NA
CDR3: CASSQGKSGSPLNEQFF
DNA: TGCGCCAGCAGCCAGGGGAAAAGCGGGAGTCCCTTGAATGAGCAGTTCTTC

V: TRBV9
J: TRBJ2-2
D: NA
size: NA
CDR3: CASTPRTANTGELFF
DNA: TGTGCCAGCACCCCAAGGACAGCGAACACCGGGGAGCTGTTTTTT

V: TRBV5-4
J: TRBJ2-7
D: NA
size: NA
CDR3: CASSLGIARNVYEQYF
DNA: TGTGCCAGCAGCTTGGGGATAGCGCGAAACGTCTACGAGCAGTACTTC

V: TRBV11-3
J: TRBJ2-6
D: TRBD1
size: NA
CDR3: CASSTHRGSSGANVLTF
DNA: TGTGCCAGCAGCACTCACAGGGGGTCTTCTGGGGCCAACGTCCTGACTTTC